These T cell receptor beta chains were read from a single sample in a study of human versus mouse CDR3 diversity and MHC coevolution. Data came from immunoSEQ multiplex PCR; TCRdb stores just in-frame clones and leaves some out. Among about 83,000 clones, 80% to 95% were seen once, and the ten largest hold roughly 0.16%. The sample taken for sequencing was naive CD4+ T cells from blood. These receptors were obtained from a person aged 30 to 69 in good health. Both conserved end residues are part of each CDR3. The D gene is left open where the match is weak.

TRBV9,TRBJ2-7,.,TGTGCCAGCAGCGTAGCTCTAGGGAGCTCCTACGAGCAGTACTTC,CASSVALGSSYEQYF
TRBV30,TRBJ1-1,TRBD1,TGTGCCTGGAGTGTCGGACAGGGATTCACTGAAGCTTTCTTT,CAWSVGQGFTEAFF
TRBV5-1,TRBJ2-3,TRBD2,TGCGCCAGCAGCTTGACTAGCGGGGGGGCCGATACGCAGTATTTT,CASSLTSGGADTQYF
TRBV5-4,TRBJ2-3,TRBD2,TGTGCCAGCAGCTCACTAGCGGGGGCCAACGATACGCAGTATTTT,CASSSLAGANDTQYF
TRBV7-9,TRBJ2-2,.,TGTGCCAGCAGCCCCCAGGGGCCCACCGCCGGGGAGCTGTTTTTT,CASSPQGPTAGELFF
TRBV7-6,TRBJ1-1,TRBD1,TGTGCCAGCAGCTTAGCACAGGGGGGTACTGAAGCTTTCTTT,CASSLAQGGTEAFF
TRBV9,TRBJ2-2,.,TGTGCCAGCAGTGTAGCTTCCGGGGGCACCGGGGAGCTGTTTTTT,CASSVASGGTGELFF
TRBV18,TRBJ2-5,.,TGTGCCAGCTCACCCCTACGGCCGACAGGAGAGACCCAGTACTTC,CASSPLRPTGETQYF
TRBV6-6,TRBJ2-7,TRBD1,TGTGCCAGCAACAGCTGGACAGGGGGCTCCTACGAGCAGTACTTC,CASNSWTGGSYEQYF
TRBV28,TRBJ1-5,.,TGTGCCAGCAGTTTGGGTACAGGGCCCCAGCATTTT,CASSLGTGPQHF
TRBV10-3,TRBJ2-7,TRBD2,TGTGCCATCAGCGGACTAGCGGGAGGGCCGGAGGGCGAGCAGTACTTC,CAISGLAGGPEGEQYF
TRBV6-1,TRBJ2-7,TRBD1,TGTGCCAGCAGACGGGACAGAACCTACGAGCAGTACTTC,CASRRDRTYEQYF
TRBV7-9,TRBJ2-2,.,TGTGCCAGCAGCAAAGGACTCACGAACACCGGGGAGCTGTTTTTT,CASSKGLTNTGELFF
TRBV28,TRBJ1-2,.,TGTGCCAGCAGTTTGACAGCTTGGGATGGAGGCTACACCTTC,CASSLTAWDGGYTF
TRBV5-1,TRBJ2-1,TRBD1,TGCGCCAGCAGCCCACGGCAGGGGGCTGGGAATGAGCAGTTCTTC,CASSPRQGAGNEQFF
TRBV6-1,TRBJ1-2,TRBD1,TGTGCCAGCACCCTGACAGGGGGTTCGAGCTATGGCTACACCTTC,CASTLTGGSSYGYTF
TRBV2,TRBJ1-4,.,TGTGCCAGCAGTCCCCCCGACCGGGGAGAAAAACTGTTTTTT,CASSPPDRGEKLFF
TRBV6-6,TRBJ2-7,.,TGTGCCAGCAGTTACTCGACTGGAGTCTCCTACGAGCAGTACTTC,CASSYSTGVSYEQYF